This paragraph covers one TCR beta chain sequence. Its target is not known. This entry comes from a study of blood T cell dynamics during melanoma immunotherapy. The V gene lost 5 bases and the J gene lost 3 bases, with 11 bases spanning the gap. The CDR3 runs 14 residues. From germline, CDR1 is LGHNT and CDR2 FRNRAP. The time point was: pre-treatment baseline. The assay received all extracted DNA from sorted CD8+ subsets. Generated by immunoSEQ multiplex PCR, the TCRdb table keeps only in-frame clones and is missing some. The sample holds about 13,000 clones; approximately 90% are singletons and the top ten take 0.18%. The study's findings and limits: Among sorted CD8+ subsets, immune-effector cells had the highest clonality and cell-free DNA similarity.

This sample comprised effector memory CD8+ T cells from blood, obtained from a patient treated with checkpoint blockade. The chain has TRBV12-5 and TRBJ1-3; D not certain. This TCR was recovered from a human donor with melanoma. In nucleotides, the CDR3 is TGTGCTAGTGGTGCCACCCCGGTTGGAAACACCATATATTTT. Protein: CASGATPVGNTIYF.